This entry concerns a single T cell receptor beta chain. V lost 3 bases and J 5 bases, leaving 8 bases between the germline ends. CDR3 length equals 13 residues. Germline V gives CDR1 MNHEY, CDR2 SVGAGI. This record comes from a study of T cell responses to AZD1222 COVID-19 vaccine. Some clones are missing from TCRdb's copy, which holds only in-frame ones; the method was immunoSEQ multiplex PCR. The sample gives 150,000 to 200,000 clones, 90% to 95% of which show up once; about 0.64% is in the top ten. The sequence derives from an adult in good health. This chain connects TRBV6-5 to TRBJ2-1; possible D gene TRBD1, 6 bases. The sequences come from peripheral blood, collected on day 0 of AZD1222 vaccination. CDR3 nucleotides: TGTGCCAGCAGTTATGCAGGGGACAATGAGCAGTTCTTC. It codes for CASSYAGDNEQFF.